This T cell receptor (beta chain) was obtained from a study of T cell responses to AZD1222 COVID-19 vaccine. Germline V gene lookup returns CDR1 MNHEY and CDR2 SMNVEV (reference sequence). V shed 6 bases and J 4 bases; nucleotides not matched to a gene: 22. This CDR3 spans 20 amino acids. Only in-frame clones appear in the TCRdb table, and some are missing; sequencing was by immunoSEQ multiplex PCR. The sample consists of roughly 140,000 clones, about 91% of them appearing once. The chain links TRBV27 to TRBJ1-2; TRBD1 matches at 11 bases. The source of this sequence is an adult in good health. Sequencing was performed on peripheral blood, taken on day 0 of AZD1222 vaccination. The CDR3 spells CASRSPPARTGGRSIYGYTF. CDR3 nucleotide sequence: TGTGCCAGCAGATCTCCACCCGCTCGGACAGGGGGCAGGAGCATCTATGGCTACACCTTC.